This T cell receptor (beta chain) is drawn from a study of T cells in Graves' hyperthyroidism and ophthalmopathy. Study context: Peripheral blood was drawn at first diagnosis, prior to all treatment.

Amplification of TCR beta CDR3 regions was performed using RNA transcripts as template. Primed by the HTBI set, a first-round RT-PCR was run on the TCR CDR3. TCRdb analysed the multiplex PCR reads with MiXCR anew, one entry per CDR3 protein. The data show over 500,000 distinct CDR3 sequences, with 17% seen just once and under 20% held by the top ten. V was clipped by 6 bases and J by 1 base; unmatched bases: 7. The CDR3 runs to 16 residues. This clonotype was observed many times. Ophthalmopathy in the patients scored at least 3 on Clinical Activity Score and at least 4 on NOSPECS grade, lasting under 3 months.

This sequence originates from a woman aged 18 to 35 with Graves' ophthalmopathy. What was sequenced was blood. V gene TRBV12-3 or TRBV12-4 combines with J gene TRBJ2-2; TRBD1 matches 8 bases. CDR3 DNA sequence: TGTGCCAGCAGGTCTTCTGGACAGGGGAACACCGGGGAGCTGTTTTTT. This translates into CASRSSGQGNTGELFF.